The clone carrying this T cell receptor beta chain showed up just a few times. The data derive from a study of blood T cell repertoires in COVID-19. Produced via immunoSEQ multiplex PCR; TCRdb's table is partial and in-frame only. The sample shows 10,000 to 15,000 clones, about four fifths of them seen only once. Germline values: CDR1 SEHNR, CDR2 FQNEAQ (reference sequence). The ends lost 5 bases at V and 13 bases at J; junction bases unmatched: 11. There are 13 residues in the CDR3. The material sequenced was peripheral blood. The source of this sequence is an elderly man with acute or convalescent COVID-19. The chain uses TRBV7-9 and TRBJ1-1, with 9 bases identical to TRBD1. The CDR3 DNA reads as TGTGCCAGCAGCGATCGGGGACAGGGTACCGATTTCTTT. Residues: CASSDRGQGTDFF.